The 21 T cell receptor beta chains given below trace back to one sample, sequenced in a study of T cells after yellow fever vaccination. TCRdb reanalysed the 5' RACE reads using MiXCR and keeps one entry per CDR3 protein. Among just under 600,000 distinct CDR3 sequences, about 13% were seen once, and the ten largest hold more than 12%. This material consisted of PBMCs, taken on the day of the yellow fever booster vaccination. The receptors here all came from a man aged 30-40 years who received the YFV17D yellow fever vaccine.

This clonotype has only a few counts. J is TRBJ2-1 and V is TRBV20-1; 14 bases match TRBD2. There are 16 residues in the CDR3. Looked up from germline, CDR1 is DFQATT and CDR2 is SNEGSKA (reference sequence). Unmatched junction bases numbered 6, after V lost 0 bases and J lost 8 bases. The CDR3 is CSARDLGLAGGHEQFF. The DNA of the CDR3 is TGCAGTGCTAGAGATCTAGGACTAGCGGGAGGTCATGAGCAGTTCTTC.

A single count supports this clonotype. The rearrangement joins TRBV5-4 to TRBJ1-4, with D maybe TRBD1 (5 bases). V lost 4 bases, J lost 2 bases, and 15 bases lay in between. CDR1 is SGHNT and CDR2 is YYREEE in the germline V gene (reference sequence). The length of the CDR3 is 16 residues. For the CDR3, the DNA is TGTGCCAGCAGCGAGGGGACGCAGGCTACTAATGAAAAACTGTTTTTT. This gives the protein CASSEGTQATNEKLFF. The whole variable domain, filled in from reference TRBV5-4 and TRBJ1-4, reads ETGVTQSPTHLIKTRGQQVTLRCSSQSGHNTVSWYQQALGQGPQFIFQYYREEENGRGNFPPRFSGLQFPNYSSELNVNALELDDSALYLCASSEGTQATNEKLFFGSGTQLSVL.

This chain uses TRBV20-1 with TRBJ2-2; D is unclear. Germline V gene lookup returns CDR1 DFQATT and CDR2 SNEGSKA (reference sequence). The CDR3 spans 13 residues. The V and J ends lost 4 bases and 0 bases respectively, with 6 bases between them. The CDR3 nucleotides are TGCAGTGCTACCTTAACGAACACCGGGGAGCTGTTTTTT. This sequence encodes CSATLTNTGELFF.

This chain joins TRBV14 and TRBJ2-1; the D gene could be TRBD1 or TRBD2 (5 bases each). This CDR3 has 14 amino acids. V shed 4 bases and J shed 4 bases, with 11 bases lying between them. CDR1 is SGHDN, CDR2 FVKESK, per germline. The CDR3 loop is CASSPMGVYNEQFF. In nucleotides, the CDR3 is TGTGCCAGCAGCCCCATGGGGGTGTACAATGAGCAGTTCTTC.

A few counts support this clonotype. The chain is built from TRBV20-1 and TRBJ2-3; TRBD2 agrees at 9 bases. V lost 6 bases and J lost 1; bases outside the gene matches: 5. Germline V gene data show CDR1 as DFQATT and CDR2 as SNEGSKA (reference sequence). CDR3 size: 14 residues. In DNA form, the CDR3 reads TGCAGTGCCTTCGCGGGAGGGCGCACAGATACGCAGTATTTT. Its translation is CSAFAGGRTDTQYF.

The CDR3 bases are TGTGCCAGCAGCTCTAGGGAGTACACAGATACGCAGTATTTT. It translates to CASSSREYTDTQYF. The J gene is TRBJ2-3, the V gene TRBV5-4, with a weak D call TRBD2 (5 bases). The CDR3 spans 14 residues. CDR1 and CDR2 (germline): SGHNT, YYREEE (reference sequence). Trimming took 3 bases from V and 2 from J, leaving 10 bases between them.

This clonotype was picked up a small number of times. This chain connects TRBV20-1 to TRBJ2-1; 7 bases line up with TRBD1. From germline, CDR1 is DFQATT and CDR2 SNEGSKA (reference sequence). J was trimmed by 2 bases and V by 5 bases; bases with no gene match: 3. The CDR3 has 13 amino acids. CDR3 loop: CSARDRTYNEQFF. The CDR3 coding sequence is TGCAGTGCTCGGGACAGAACCTACAATGAGCAGTTCTTC.

This clonotype was counted at least ten times. The rearrangement links TRBV29-1 to TRBJ2-5, with 8 positions matching TRBD1. Unmatched junction bases numbered 6, after V lost 4 bases and J lost 5 bases. CDR3 length: 13 residues. The V gene's germline CDR1 is SQVTM and CDR2 ANQGSEA. CDR3 sequence (DNA): TGCAGCGTTGCGGGACAGGCCGGGGAGACCCAGTACTTC. Its protein product is CSVAGQAGETQYF.

This clonotype has a handful of counts. The chain is built from TRBV20-1 and TRBJ2-7; D is possibly TRBD2 (5 bases). Germline V gene sequence: CDR1 DFQATT, CDR2 SNEGSKA (reference sequence). The CDR3 runs to 14 residues. The V end was cut by 5 bases, the J end by 2 bases, with 16 bases between. The CDR3 sequence: CSAPDYGSPYEQYF. DNA of the CDR3: TGCAGTGCTCCAGACTACGGAAGTCCCTACGAGCAGTACTTC.

V gene TRBV7-2 combines with J gene TRBJ2-5; D may be TRBD1 or TRBD2 (6 bases each). The ends were cut back, 2 bases at V and 5 bases at J, with 12 bases in the middle. Per the germline V gene, CDR1 is SGHTA and CDR2 is FQGNSA. This CDR3 has 14 amino acids. DNA of the CDR3: TGTGCCAGCAGCTTAACTCCGGGGGCGGAGACCCAGTACTTC. Amino acids: CASSLTPGAETQYF.

This clonotype was found a few times. The chain is built from TRBV19 and TRBJ2-7, with D hard to call. Per germline, CDR1 LNHDA and CDR2 SQIVND (reference sequence). The CDR3 spans 15 residues. V was trimmed by 1 base and J by 1 base, leaving 11 bases between them. The chain's CDR3 is CASSIVASASYEQYF. In DNA, the CDR3 is TGTGCCAGTAGTATAGTGGCCAGTGCGTCCTACGAGCAGTACTTC.

The V gene is TRBV11-2, the J gene TRBJ2-7; the match to TRBD1 covers 9 bases. This CDR3 spans 14 amino acids. Losses at the gene ends were 6 bases for V and 6 bases for J; bases not matched to a gene: 9. Germline CDR1 reads SGHAT; CDR2 reads FQNNGV. The CDR3 reads CASRKADRGLEQYF. In DNA, the CDR3 is TGTGCCAGCAGAAAAGCGGACAGGGGCCTCGAGCAGTACTTC.

This clonotype was detected a few times. The rearrangement joins TRBV4-1 to TRBJ2-1; 8 nucleotides agree with TRBD2. Germline lookup yields CDR1 MGHRA and CDR2 YSYEKL. After removal of 11 bases from V and 9 bases from J, the junction contained 18 bases not matched to a gene. The CDR3 consists of 15 residues. As DNA, the CDR3 is TGCGCCTCTCAAGCCGGGGAGGCGGGAGGACTTGAGCAGTTCTTC. It codes for CASQAGEAGGLEQFF.

V is TRBV19 and J is TRBJ2-1; 7 bases fit TRBD2. CDR1 and CDR2 (germline): LNHDA, SQIVND (reference sequence). V shed 5 bases, J shed 6 bases, and the junction held 7 bases outside the gene matches. The length of the CDR3 is 14 residues. CDR3 in DNA: TGTGCCAGTAGTGCCCAACTAGCGAGCAATGAGCAGTTCTTC. Translation: CASSAQLASNEQFF.

The V gene is TRBV7-9, the J gene TRBJ2-3; 8 bases map to TRBD2. The ends lost 8 bases at V and 0 bases at J; junction bases unmatched: 13. Germline V gene lookup returns CDR1 SEHNR and CDR2 FQNEAQ (reference sequence). The CDR3 is 17 residues long. CDR3 DNA sequence: TGTGCCAGCGGGGGACTGCTTAGCGGGACCAGCACAGATACGCAGTATTTT. It is translated as CASGGLLSGTSTDTQYF.

The gene calls are TRBV20-1 and TRBJ2-2, with 7 bases identical to TRBD1. The V gene's germline CDR1 is DFQATT and CDR2 SNEGSKA (reference sequence). The CDR3 loop spans 16 amino acids. With V trimmed by 2 bases and J by 6 bases, 12 bases remained unmatched. CDR3 residues: CSARNLQGNEAGELFF. CDR3 nucleotides: TGCAGTGCTAGAAACCTACAGGGGAATGAGGCCGGGGAGCTGTTTTTT.

This clonotype was counted between two and nine times. The chain employs TRBV14 and TRBJ2-1; TRBD2 matches at 7 bases. The V segment lost 4 bases and the J segment 9 bases; nucleotides outside the gene matches: 15. The CDR3 is made up of 16 amino acids. From germline, CDR1 is SGHDN and CDR2 FVKESK. The CDR3 reads CASSLLQAGVTGEQFF. The DNA for the CDR3 is TGTGCCAGCAGCCTTCTGCAGGCGGGGGTCACCGGTGAGCAGTTCTTC.

The gene calls are TRBV7-6 and TRBJ2-5, with 14 bases lining up with TRBD2. CDR3 size: 18 residues. After removal of 5 bases from V and 4 bases from J, the junction contained 12 bases not matched to a gene. Germline values: CDR1 SGHVS, CDR2 FNYEAQ. The chain's CDR3 is CASSPGLAGGNRVETQYF. The CDR3 DNA reads as TGTGCCAGCAGCCCCGGACTAGCGGGAGGAAACCGGGTAGAGACCCAGTACTTC.

A few counts support this clonotype. V gene TRBV3-1 combines with J gene TRBJ2-4; 10 bases are a match to TRBD2. CDR1 and CDR2 from the germline V gene are LGHDT and YNNKEL (reference sequence). Unmatched junction bases numbered 10, after V lost 0 bases and J lost 8 bases. This CDR3 has 17 amino acids. The CDR3 nucleotides are TGTGCCAGCAGCCAAGATCCGAGCGGGAGGGCTCGGCACATTCAGTACTTC. Its protein product is CASSQDPSGRARHIQYF.

The chain recombines TRBV5-6 with TRBJ2-1; 16 bases are shared with TRBD2. The V segment lost 3 bases and the J segment 7 bases; nucleotides outside the gene matches: 4. Per germline, CDR1 SGHDT and CDR2 YYEEEE. The CDR3 consists of 16 residues. The CDR3 DNA is TGTGCCAGCAGCTCCGGGACTAGCGGGAGGGGTAATGAGCAGTTCTTC. It specifies CASSSGTSGRGNEQFF.

This chain connects TRBV5-1 to TRBJ2-5; 7 bases align to TRBD1. The V segment lost 2 bases and the J segment 3 bases; nucleotides outside the gene matches: 4. CDR1 and CDR2 (germline): SGHRS, YFSETQ. This CDR3 has 14 residues. The chain's CDR3 is CASSFGQGEETQYF. DNA for the CDR3: TGCGCCAGCAGCTTCGGGCAGGGGGAAGAGACCCAGTACTTC.